The 14 T cell receptor beta chains below come from one sample, sequenced in a study of human T cells and chemical hapten exposure. Documented time point: patch test 2, 6 weeks after DPC sensitization. Treatment of the sample: therapeutic diphenylcyclopropenone sensitization with weekly scalp DPC. TCRdb analysed the RACE reads with MiXCR anew, one entry per CDR3 protein. Of fewer than 100,000 distinct CDR3 sequences listed, roughly 10% are singletons. The sample consisted of whole blood, taken in connection with sensitization to the hapten diphenylcyclopropenone (DPC). These receptors were taken from a man younger than 35 with alopecia areata. Some clones in this sample may be carry-over from other donors' samples.

This clonotype was found many times. The CDR3 bases are TGCGCCAGCAGCCAAGACCGACATTGGAAAGATACGCAGTATTTT. Its translation is CASSQDRHWKDTQYF. The chain joins TRBV4-3 to TRBJ2-3; D gene ambiguous. Germline CDR1 LGHNA, CDR2 YSLEER. V lost 0 bases and J 5 bases, leaving 12 bases between the germline ends. The CDR3 spans 15 residues.

J is TRBJ2-1 and V is TRBV4-3, with TRBD1 as a possible D gene (6 bases). Germline V gene data show CDR1 as LGHNA and CDR2 as YSLEER. V lost 1 base to trimming and J lost 7 bases, with 14 bases between them. CDR3 size: 15 residues. CDR3 coding DNA: TGCGCCAGCAGCCAAGGTTTCAGGGGCACGAATGAGCAGTTCTTC. It specifies CASSQGFRGTNEQFF.

This clonotype was counted a few times. CDR3 in amino acids: CASSLAELLSGYGYTF. The CDR3 region has the DNA TGTGCCAGCAGCTTAGCCGAACTACTTAGCGGATATGGCTACACCTTC. The chain is built from TRBV7-9 and TRBJ1-2; D is ambiguous. Germline V gene lookup returns CDR1 SEHNR and CDR2 FQNEAQ (reference sequence). Trimming cost V 0 bases and J 5 bases, with 16 bases left between them. This CDR3 spans 16 amino acids. Based on the CDR3 plus reference TRBV7-9 and TRBJ1-2, the full variable domain is DTGVSQNPRHKITKRGQNVTFRCDPISEHNRLYWYRQTLGQGPEFLTYFQNEAQLEKSRLLSDRFSAERPKGSFSTLEIQRTEQGDSAMYLCASSLAELLSGYGYTFGSGTRLTVV.

This clonotype has more than one count but fewer than ten. The chain couples TRBV12-3 or TRBV12-4 to TRBJ1-2; 7 bases line up with TRBD1. The CDR3 is 14 amino acids. After removal of 6 bases from V and 6 bases from J, the junction contained 10 bases not matched to a gene. The CDR3 bases are TGTGCCAGCAGCCTTTCTGACAGGGCGCATGGCTACACCTTC. Amino acid sequence: CASSLSDRAHGYTF.

This clonotype occurred a few times. The chain couples TRBV18 to TRBJ2-1; 7 bases agree with TRBD1. Germline assignment: CDR1 KGHSH and CDR2 LQKENI. The V and J ends lost 10 bases and 8 bases, in that order; junction bases with no gene match: 11. The CDR3 contains 13 residues. CDR3 DNA: TGTGCCACCGACGACAGGGTCCGCGATGAGCAGTTCTTC. It specifies CATDDRVRDEQFF.

The chain links TRBV6-4 to TRBJ2-1; the D gene could be TRBD1 or TRBD2 (6 bases each). From germline, CDR1 is MRHNA and CDR2 SNTAGT. This CDR3 contains 14 residues. With 10 bases removed from V and 1 base from J, the gap between germline ends came to 14 bases. CDR3 DNA sequence: TGTGCCACGGGGGCAGGACAATCCTACAATGAGCAGTTCTTC. Its translation: CATGAGQSYNEQFF.

This clonotype has a handful of counts. The rearrangement uses TRBV24-1 and TRBJ2-2; TRBD1 matches at 8 bases. Trimming removed 10 bases from V and 1 base from J; junction bases left unmatched: 4. The CDR3 has 14 amino acids. Germline CDR1 reads KGHDR; CDR2 reads SFDVKD. The CDR3 DNA reads TGTGCCACTACGGGGACAGGGAACACCGGGGAGCTGTTTTTT. This sequence encodes CATTGTGNTGELFF.

This clonotype was detected ten times or more. The genes are TRBV27 and TRBJ1-2, with no clear D. The CDR3 has 13 residues. V gave up 3 bases and J gave up 7 bases, with 12 bases separating them. Germline loops: CDR1 MNHEY, CDR2 SMNVEV (reference sequence). Here the CDR3 DNA reads TGTGCCAGCAGTTTGGGAGGTGTCGGTGGCTACACCTTC. Translated, it gives CASSLGGVGGYTF.

This clonotype was picked up a small number of times. The V gene is TRBV9, the J gene TRBJ2-3, with D uncertain. V was shortened by 2 bases and J by 2 bases, with 9 bases between the two germline ends. Germline CDR1 reads SGDLS; CDR2 reads YYNGEE. The CDR3 loop spans 14 amino acids. The chain's CDR3 is CASSVRLITDTQYF. Here the CDR3 DNA reads TGTGCCAGCAGCGTCCGACTTATCACAGATACGCAGTATTTT.

This chain connects TRBV21-1 to TRBJ2-1; TRBD1 is the table's D call, not checked against the DNA. TRBV21-1 counts as a pseudogene. The CDR3 has 18 amino acids. CDR3 amino acids: CASSKKGDRVVSYNEQFF. CDR3 DNA sequence: TGTGCCAGCAGCAAAAAGGGGGACAGGGTGGTCTCCTACAATGAGCAGTTCTTC.

This clonotype was counted many times. The V call is TRBV7-3, the J call TRBJ1-2; 12 positions agree with TRBD1. Germline-derived CDR1 and CDR2 are SGHTA and FQGTGA. The CDR3 is made up of 14 amino acids. The V and J ends lost 4 bases and 6 bases, in that order; junction bases with no gene match: 3. CDR3 loop: CASSSGTGGDGYTF. As DNA, the CDR3 is TGTGCCAGCAGCTCGGGGACAGGGGGCGATGGCTACACCTTC. Combining the CDR3 with reference TRBV7-3 and TRBJ1-2 gives the whole variable domain GAGVSQTPSNKVTEKGKYVELRCDPISGHTALYWYRQSLGQGPEFLIYFQGTGAADDSGLPNDRFFAVRPEGSVSTLKIQRTERGDSAVYLCASSSGTGGDGYTFGSGTRLTVV.

This clonotype was detected many times. This sequence joins TRBV7-7 and TRBJ1-2, with 10 positions matching TRBD1. This CDR3 contains 13 residues. In germline, CDR1 is SSHAT, CDR2 FNYEAQ (reference sequence). Trimming removed 7 bases from V and 4 bases from J; junction bases left unmatched: 3. CDR3 region: CASTRTGGYGYTF. CDR3 DNA sequence: TGTGCCAGCACTAGGACAGGGGGCTATGGCTACACCTTC.

This chain joins TRBV29-1 and TRBJ2-7, with D perhaps TRBD1 (5 bases). Looked up from germline, CDR1 is SQVTM and CDR2 is ANQGSEA. V lost 4 bases, J lost 2 bases, and 12 bases lay in between. This CDR3 has 13 amino acids. The CDR3 sequence: CSVAPRQTYEQYF. CDR3 nucleotide sequence: TGCAGCGTTGCCCCTAGACAGACCTACGAGCAGTACTTC.

On this clonotype: One base away lies a much larger clone, so this may be a sequencing read error. V usage is TRBV29-1 and J usage is TRBJ1-5, with D maybe TRBD1 (6 bases). CDR1 is SQVTM, CDR2 ANQGSEA, per germline. The CDR3 totals 14 residues. Deletions cut 3 bases from V and 3 bases from J, with 12 bases between. CDR3 sequence: CSVEGADYNQPQHF. The CDR3 region has the DNA TGCAGCGTTGAGGGGGCGGACTACAATCAGCCCCAGCATTTT. Variable domain in full (rest from reference TRBV29-1 and TRBJ1-5): SAVISQKPSRDICQRGTSLTIQCQVDSQVTMMFWYRQQPGQSLTLIATANQGSEATYESGFVIDKFPISRPNLTFSTLTVSNMSPEDSSIYLCSVEGADYNQPQHFGDGTRLSIL.